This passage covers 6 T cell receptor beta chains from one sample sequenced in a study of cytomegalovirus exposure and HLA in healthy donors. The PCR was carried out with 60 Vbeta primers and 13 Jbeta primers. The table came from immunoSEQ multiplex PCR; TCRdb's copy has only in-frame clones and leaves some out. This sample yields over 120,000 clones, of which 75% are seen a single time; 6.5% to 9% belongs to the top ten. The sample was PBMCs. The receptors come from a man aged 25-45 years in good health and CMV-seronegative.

The DNA for the CDR3 is TGTGCCTGGAGTGTACAGGGACAGGGGTCGGGTAAGGAGCAGTACTTC. It specifies CAWSVQGQGSGKEQYF. This chain connects TRBV30 to TRBJ2-7; 10 bases map to TRBD1. The CDR3 covers 16 residues. CDR1 is GTSNPN and CDR2 is SVGIG in the germline V gene (reference sequence). Germline trimming cut 0 bases from V and 7 bases from J; bases unmatched to any gene: 12.

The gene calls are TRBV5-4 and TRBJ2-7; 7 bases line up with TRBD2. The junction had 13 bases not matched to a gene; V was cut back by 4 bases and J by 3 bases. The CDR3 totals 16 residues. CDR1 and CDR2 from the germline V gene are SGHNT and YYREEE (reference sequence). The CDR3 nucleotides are TGTGCCAGCAGCGGGGGTAAGAGGGAGGGGAACTACGAGCAGTACTTC. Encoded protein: CASSGGKREGNYEQYF.

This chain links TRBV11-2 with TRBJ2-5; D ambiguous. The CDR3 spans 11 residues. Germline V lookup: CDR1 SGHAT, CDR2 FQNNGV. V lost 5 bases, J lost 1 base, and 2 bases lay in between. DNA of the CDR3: TGTGCCAGCAGCCTCCAAGAGACCCAGTACTTC. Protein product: CASSLQETQYF.

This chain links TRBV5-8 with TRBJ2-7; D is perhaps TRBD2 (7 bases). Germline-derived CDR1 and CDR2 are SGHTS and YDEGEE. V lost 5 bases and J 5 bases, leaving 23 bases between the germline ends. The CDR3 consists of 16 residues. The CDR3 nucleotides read TGTGCCAGCAGAACAGGGTCGAGGACTAGGGTCCACGAGCAGTACTTC. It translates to CASRTGSRTRVHEQYF.

The CDR3 region is CASSQDWPSTEAFF. CDR3 nucleotides: TGCGCCAGCAGCCAAGATTGGCCGTCTACTGAAGCTTTCTTT. The chain uses TRBV4-1 and TRBJ1-1; the D is unclear. V lost 0 bases to trimming and J lost 5 bases, with 10 bases between them. CDR1 is MGHRA and CDR2 is YSYEKL in the germline V gene. The CDR3 is 14 amino acids.

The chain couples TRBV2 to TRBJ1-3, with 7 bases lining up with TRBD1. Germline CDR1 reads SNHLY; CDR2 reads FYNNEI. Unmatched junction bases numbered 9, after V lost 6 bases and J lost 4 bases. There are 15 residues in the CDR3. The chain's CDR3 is CASRLGQNGGNTIYF. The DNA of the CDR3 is TGTGCCAGCAGACTGGGACAGAACGGGGGAAACACCATATATTTT.